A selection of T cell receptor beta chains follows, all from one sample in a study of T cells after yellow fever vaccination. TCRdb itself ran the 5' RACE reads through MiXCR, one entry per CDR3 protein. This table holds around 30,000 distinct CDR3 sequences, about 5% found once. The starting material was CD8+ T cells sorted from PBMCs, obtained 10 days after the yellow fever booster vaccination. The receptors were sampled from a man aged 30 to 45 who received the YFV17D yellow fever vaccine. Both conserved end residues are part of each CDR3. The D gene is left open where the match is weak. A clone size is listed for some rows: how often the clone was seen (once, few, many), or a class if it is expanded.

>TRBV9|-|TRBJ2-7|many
TGTGCCAGCAGCGTAGCTCAGGGTATTGGCGAGCAGTACTTC
CASSVAQGIGEQYF
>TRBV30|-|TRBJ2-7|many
TGTGCCTGGGGTGACTACGTTGAGCAGTACTTC
CAWGDYVEQYF
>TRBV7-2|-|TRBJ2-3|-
TGTGCCTGCAGCTTCCCCTTGGCGGGACCGACAGATACGCAGTATTTT
CACSFPLAGPTDTQYF
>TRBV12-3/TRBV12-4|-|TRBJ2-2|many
TGTGCCAGCAGCCTGGAAACCGGGGAGCTGTTTTTT
CASSLETGELFF
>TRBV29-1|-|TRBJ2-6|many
TGCAGCGTTGTGGGGTTTACTGGGGCCAACGTCCTGACTTTC
CSVVGFTGANVLTF
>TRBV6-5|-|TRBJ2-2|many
TGTGCCAGCAGTTATGCGGACGGTGTCTTGAGCGGCACCGGGGAGCTGTTTTTT
CASSYADGVLSGTGELFF
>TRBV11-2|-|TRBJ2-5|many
TGTGCCAGCAGCTTAACTGGAGAGACCCAGTACTTC
CASSLTGETQYF
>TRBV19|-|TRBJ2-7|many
TGTGCCAGTACCATCGGTGCAGGGTCCGAGCAGTACTTC
CASTIGAGSEQYF
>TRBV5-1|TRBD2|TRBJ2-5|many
TGCGCCAGCAGCCAAGGACTAGCGGGAGTGTATCAAGAGACCCAGTACTTC
CASSQGLAGVYQETQYF
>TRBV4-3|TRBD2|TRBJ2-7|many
TGCGCCAGCAGCCAAGATGCTAGCGGGGACCCCTACGAGCAGTACTTC
CASSQDASGDPYEQYF
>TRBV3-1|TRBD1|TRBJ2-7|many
TGTGCCAGCAGCTCAAACAGGGGGATGTCCTACGAGCAGTACTTC
CASSSNRGMSYEQYF
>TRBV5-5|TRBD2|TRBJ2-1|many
TGTGCCAGCACAGAATCGGCGGGAGGCTACAATGAGCAGTTCTTC
CASTESAGGYNEQFF
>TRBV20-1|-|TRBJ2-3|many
TGCAGTGCTAGTCAGGGTTGGATAACAGATACGCAGTATTTT
CSASQGWITDTQYF
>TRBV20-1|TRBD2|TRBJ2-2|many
TGCAGTGCTAGAAAGCGGGAGGACACCGGGGAGCTGTTTTTT
CSARKREDTGELFF
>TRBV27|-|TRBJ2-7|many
TGTGCCAGCAGTTGGTGGCAGGGTTACGAGCAGTACTTC
CASSWWQGYEQYF
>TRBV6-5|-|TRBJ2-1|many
TGTGCCAGCAGTTACTCGAGAGGCTCACAGGAATTCTTC
CASSYSRGSQEFF
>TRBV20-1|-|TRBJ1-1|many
TGCAGTGCTCCCGGGACAATGAACACTGAAGCTTTCTTT
CSAPGTMNTEAFF
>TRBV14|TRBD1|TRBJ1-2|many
TGTGCCAGCAGCCGGACAGGGGAAGACTATGGCTACACCTTC
CASSRTGEDYGYTF
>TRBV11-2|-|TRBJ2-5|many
TGTGCCAGCAGCTTTAGGTTTGTGGGCCAAGAGACCCAGTACTTC
CASSFRFVGQETQYF
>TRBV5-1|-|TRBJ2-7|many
TGCGCCAGCAGCTTGGAAAACAGGGATCACGAGCAGTACTTC
CASSLENRDHEQYF
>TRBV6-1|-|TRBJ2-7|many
TGTGCCAGCAAGAGGGATACCTCCTACGAGCAGTACTTC
CASKRDTSYEQYF
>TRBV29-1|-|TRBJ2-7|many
TGCAGCGTTGGACAGGGCGCGGGACGTTTCCACGAGCAGTACTTC
CSVGQGAGRFHEQYF
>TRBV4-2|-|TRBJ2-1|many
TGTGCCAGCAGCCCCTGGGTGGCCCCGGGGAGCGATGAGCAGTTCTTC
CASSPWVAPGSDEQFF
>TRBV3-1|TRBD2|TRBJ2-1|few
TGTGCCAGCGGGGGACTAGCGGGAGTTCTCTCCTACAATGAGCAGTTCTTC
CASGGLAGVLSYNEQFF
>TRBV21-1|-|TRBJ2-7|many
TGTGCCAGCAGCAAAGCGCCCCCCCAGAGGGTCAACGAGCAGTACTTC
CASSKAPPQRVNEQYF
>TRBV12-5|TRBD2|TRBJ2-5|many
TGTGCTAGTGGTTTGGTGGCGGGAGTAGTAGGGACCCAGTACTTC
CASGLVAGVVGTQYF
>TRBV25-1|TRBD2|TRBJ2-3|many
TGTGCCAGCAGTGAAATGTCTGGCCATCTCACTAGCGGACTAAGCACAGATACGCAGTATTTT
CASSEMSGHLTSGLSTDTQYF
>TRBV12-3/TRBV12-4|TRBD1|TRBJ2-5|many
TGTGCCAGCAGTTTTGGGACAGGGGAAGAGACCCAGTACTTC
CASSFGTGEETQYF
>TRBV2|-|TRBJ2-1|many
TGTGCCAGCAGTCTAGCTGCAGGGGCTTCCCCGAATGAGCAGTTCTTC
CASSLAAGASPNEQFF
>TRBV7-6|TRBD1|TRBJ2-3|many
TGTGCCAGCAGCTCCCTGGACAGGGGGACAGATACGCAGTATTTT
CASSSLDRGTDTQYF
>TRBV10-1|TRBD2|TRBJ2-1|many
TGCGCCAGAATAGCGGGCTCCTACAATGAGCAGTTCTTC
CARIAGSYNEQFF
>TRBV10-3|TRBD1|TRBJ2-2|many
TGTGCCGGCTCAGGGGGCAATATGGACACCGGGGAGCTGTTTTTT
CAGSGGNMDTGELFF
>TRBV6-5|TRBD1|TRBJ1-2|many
TGTGCCAGCAGTCAGGGGGGGCCCCTGGATGTCTATGGCTACACCTTC
CASSQGGPLDVYGYTF
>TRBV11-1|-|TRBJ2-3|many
TGTGCCAGCAGCTACCCAGAGGCGGGAAGCCCCCGAACAGATACGCAGTATTTT
CASSYPEAGSPRTDTQYF
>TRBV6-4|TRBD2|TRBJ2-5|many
TGTGCCAGCGTTCGCCGGGAGGAGGAAGAGACCCAGTACTTC
CASVRREEEETQYF
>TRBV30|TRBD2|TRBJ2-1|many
TGTGCCTGCAATCTAGCGGGAGAGCAGTTCTTC
CACNLAGEQFF
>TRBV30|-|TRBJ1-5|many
TGTGCCTGGAGTGTCCCGGGGAATCAGCCCCAGCATTTT
CAWSVPGNQPQHF
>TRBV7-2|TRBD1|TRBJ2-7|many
TGTGCCAGCAGCCACGGACAGGGAGTCTACGAGCAGTACTTC
CASSHGQGVYEQYF
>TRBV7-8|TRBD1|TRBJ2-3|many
TGTGCCAGCAGCTTCTTGGGACAGGGCACAGATACGCAGTATTTT
CASSFLGQGTDTQYF
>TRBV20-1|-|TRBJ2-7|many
TGCAGTGCTAGAGACCACCAAAGCGCTGCCTCCTACGAGCAGTACTTC
CSARDHQSAASYEQYF
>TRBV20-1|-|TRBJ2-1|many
TGCAGTCTCCGGGTCGGGGCCGGGTGGGATGAGCAGTTCTTC
CSLRVGAGWDEQFF
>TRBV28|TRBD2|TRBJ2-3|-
TGTGCCAGCAGCCTCACGCTAGCGGGGGACACAGATACGCAGTATTTT
CASSLTLAGDTDTQYF
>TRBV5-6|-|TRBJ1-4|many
TGTGCCAGCAGCTCCGCAGGGGAAAAACTGTTTTTT
CASSSAGEKLFF
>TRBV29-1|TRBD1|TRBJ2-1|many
TGCAGCGTTGCGGGGACAGGTAGATACAATGAGCAGTTCTTC
CSVAGTGRYNEQFF
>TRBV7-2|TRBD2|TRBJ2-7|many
TGTGCCAGCAGTACCCTAGCGGGAGAGACCTACGAGCAGTACTTC
CASSTLAGETYEQYF
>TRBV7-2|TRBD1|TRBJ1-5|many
TGTGCCAGCAGCTCGACAGGGGACCAGCCCCAGCATTTT
CASSSTGDQPQHF
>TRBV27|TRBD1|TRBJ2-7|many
TGTGCCAGTATCGGGACAGGGCTCGACGAGCAGTACTTC
CASIGTGLDEQYF
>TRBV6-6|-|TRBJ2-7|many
TGTGCCAGCAGTGACAGTCGAGCCGCCGAGCAGTACTTC
CASSDSRAAEQYF
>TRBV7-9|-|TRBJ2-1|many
TGTGCCAGCAGATATGGGGCTTCGGGTGAGCAGTTCTTC
CASRYGASGEQFF
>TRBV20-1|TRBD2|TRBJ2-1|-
TGCTGTGCTAGAGCTCCTAGCGGGAGTAACTCCTACAATGAGCAGTTCTTC
CCARAPSGSNSYNEQFF
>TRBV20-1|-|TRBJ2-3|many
TGCAGTGCTAGACCCCGTCAAGGGGAAACAGATACGCAGTATTTT
CSARPRQGETDTQYF
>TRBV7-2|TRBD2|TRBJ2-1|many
TGTGCCAGCAGCTTTTTACTAGCGGGAGACAATGAGCAGTTCTTC
CASSFLLAGDNEQFF
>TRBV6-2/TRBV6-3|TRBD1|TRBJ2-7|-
TGTGCCAGCAGTTACCCGGACAGGGCGTACGAGCAGTACTTC
CASSYPDRAYEQYF
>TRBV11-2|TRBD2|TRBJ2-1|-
TGTGCCAGCAGCGGCCCGGCTAGCGGGAGATGGGTCTACAATGAGCAGTTCTTC
CASSGPASGRWVYNEQFF
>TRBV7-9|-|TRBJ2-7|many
TGTGCCAGCAGCCTAGAGGGGCAGGGATTGGAAGAGCAGTACTTC
CASSLEGQGLEEQYF
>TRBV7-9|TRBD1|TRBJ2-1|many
TGTGCCAGCAGCTTAGGGACAGGGGAGAAGTTCTTC
CASSLGTGEKFF
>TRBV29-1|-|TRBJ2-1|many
TGCAGCGTTGAAGTCGGGTCGAATGGGCAGTTCTTC
CSVEVGSNGQFF
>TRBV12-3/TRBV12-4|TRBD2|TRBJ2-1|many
TGTGCCAGCAGTTTCATTAGCGGGAGCTACAATGAGCAGTTCTTC
CASSFISGSYNEQFF
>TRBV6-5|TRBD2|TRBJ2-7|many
TGTGCCAGCAGTACACAGACTAGCGGGAGGATCAACGAGCAGTACTTC
CASSTQTSGRINEQYF
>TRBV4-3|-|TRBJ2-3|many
TGCGCCAGCAGCCCGCGGGACAGTAGCACAGATACGCAGTATTTT
CASSPRDSSTDTQYF